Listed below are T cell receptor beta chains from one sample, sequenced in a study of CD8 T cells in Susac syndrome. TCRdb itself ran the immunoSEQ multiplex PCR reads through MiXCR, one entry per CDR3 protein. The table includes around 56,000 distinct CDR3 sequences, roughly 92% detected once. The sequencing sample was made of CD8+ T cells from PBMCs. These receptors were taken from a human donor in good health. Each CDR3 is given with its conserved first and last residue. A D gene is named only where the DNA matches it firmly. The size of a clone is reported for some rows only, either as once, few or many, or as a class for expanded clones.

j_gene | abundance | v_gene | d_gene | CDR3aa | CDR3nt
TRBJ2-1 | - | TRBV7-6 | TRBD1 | CASSYRDRAHNEQFF | TGTGCCAGCAGCTACCGGGACAGGGCCCACAATGAGCAGTTCTTC
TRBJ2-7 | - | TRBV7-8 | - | CASSLADQTYEQYF | TGTGCCAGCAGCTTAGCGGACCAGACCTACGAGCAGTACTTC
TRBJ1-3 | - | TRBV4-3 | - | CASSQELLDGLSGNTIYF | TGCGCCAGCAGCCAAGAATTGCTGGACGGCTTATCTGGAAACACCATATATTTT
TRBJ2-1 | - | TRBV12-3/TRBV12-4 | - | CASRGKFLRSYNEQFF | TGTGCCAGCAGAGGCAAATTCCTACGTTCCTACAATGAGCAGTTCTTC
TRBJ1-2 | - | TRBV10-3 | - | CAISESANYGYNF | TGTGCCATCAGTGAGTCAGCCAACTATGGCTACAACTTC
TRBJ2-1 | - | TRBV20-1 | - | CSARDDGSEQFF | TGCAGTGCTAGAGATGATGGGAGTGAGCAGTTCTTC
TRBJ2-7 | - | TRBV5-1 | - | CASSLRGAGYYEQYF | TGCGCCAGCAGCTTGCGAGGGGCCGGGTACTACGAGCAGTACTTC
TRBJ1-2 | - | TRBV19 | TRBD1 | CASSRPGQGGVNGYTF | TGTGCCAGTAGTAGACCGGGACAGGGAGGGGTGAATGGCTACACCTTC
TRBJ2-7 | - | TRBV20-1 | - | CSARPHSRGCEQYF | TGCAGTGCTAGACCCCACTCGAGGGGGTGCGAGCAGTACTTC
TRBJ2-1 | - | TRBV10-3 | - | CAITPGYEDEQFF | TGTGCCATCACCCCCGGGTACGAGGATGAGCAGTTCTTC
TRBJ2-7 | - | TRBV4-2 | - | CASSQEEGSSYEQYF | TGTGCCAGCAGCCAAGAAGAGGGAAGCTCCTACGAGCAGTACTTC
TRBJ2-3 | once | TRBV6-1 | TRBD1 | CASSPNPQGAADTQYF | TGTGCCAGCAGCCCCAATCCTCAGGGGGCCGCAGATACGCAGTATTTT
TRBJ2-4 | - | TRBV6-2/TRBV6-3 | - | CASSPRVSRERDIQYF | TGTGCCAGCAGCCCCCGGGTTTCCAGGGAGCGGGACATTCAGTACTTC
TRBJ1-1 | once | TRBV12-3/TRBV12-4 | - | CASGNTEAFF | TGTGCCAGCGGAAACACTGAAGCTTTCTTT
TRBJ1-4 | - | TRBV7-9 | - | CASRRWDEKLFF | TGTGCCAGCCGGAGGTGGGATGAAAAACTGTTTTTT
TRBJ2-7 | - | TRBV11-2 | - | CASTISRGPAYEQYF | TGTGCCAGCACCATTTCCCGGGGGCCCGCCTACGAGCAGTACTTC
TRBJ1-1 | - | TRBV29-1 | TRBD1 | CSVELQGGEGEAFF | TGCAGCGTTGAACTCCAGGGGGGGGAGGGTGAAGCTTTCTTT
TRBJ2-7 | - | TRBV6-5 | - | CASSYSDDYEQYF | TGTGCCAGCAGTTACTCGGACGACTACGAGCAGTACTTC
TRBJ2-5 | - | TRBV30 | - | CAWSVDAVEETQYF | TGTGCCTGGAGTGTAGACGCGGTAGAAGAGACCCAGTACTTC
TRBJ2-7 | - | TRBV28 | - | CASSRGNYEQYF | TGTGCCAGCAGTCGAGGGAACTACGAGCAGTACTTC
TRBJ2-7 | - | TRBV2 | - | CASRDGLGEQYF | TGTGCCAGCAGGGATGGGTTAGGCGAGCAGTACTTC
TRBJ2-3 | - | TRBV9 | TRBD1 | CASSHGRDSNTDTQYF | TGTGCCAGCAGCCACGGTAGGGACAGCAACACAGATACGCAGTATTTT
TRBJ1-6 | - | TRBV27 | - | CASSFLREVTNSPLHF | TGTGCCAGCAGTTTCCTAAGGGAGGTTACTAATTCACCCCTCCACTTT
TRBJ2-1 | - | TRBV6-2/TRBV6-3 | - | CASSYGAYYNEQFF | TGTGCCAGCAGTTACGGGGCCTACTACAATGAGCAGTTCTTC
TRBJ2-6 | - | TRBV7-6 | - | CASSLAQGSGANVLTF | TGTGCCAGCAGCTTAGCGCAAGGTTCTGGGGCCAACGTCCTGACTTTC
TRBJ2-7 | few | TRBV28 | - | CASSPAYEQYF | TGTGCCAGCAGTCCGGCCTACGAGCAGTACTTC
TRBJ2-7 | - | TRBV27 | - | CASSPTTGAYEQYF | TGTGCCAGCAGTCCGACGACAGGAGCCTACGAGCAGTACTTC
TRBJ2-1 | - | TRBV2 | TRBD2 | CASSPGEGPNNEQFF | TGTGCCAGCAGCCCCGGGGAGGGGCCAAACAATGAGCAGTTCTTC
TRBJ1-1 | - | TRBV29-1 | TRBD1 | CSVEGQGITEAFF | TGCAGCGTTGAAGGACAGGGCATCACTGAAGCTTTCTTT
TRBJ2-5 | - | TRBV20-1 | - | CSASERFMTRRGTQYF | TGCAGTGCGTCGGAACGATTTATGACTAGGCGTGGGACCCAGTACTTC
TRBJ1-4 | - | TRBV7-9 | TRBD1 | CASSITGDPYEKLFF | TGTGCCAGCAGCATTACAGGGGACCCGTATGAAAAACTGTTTTTT